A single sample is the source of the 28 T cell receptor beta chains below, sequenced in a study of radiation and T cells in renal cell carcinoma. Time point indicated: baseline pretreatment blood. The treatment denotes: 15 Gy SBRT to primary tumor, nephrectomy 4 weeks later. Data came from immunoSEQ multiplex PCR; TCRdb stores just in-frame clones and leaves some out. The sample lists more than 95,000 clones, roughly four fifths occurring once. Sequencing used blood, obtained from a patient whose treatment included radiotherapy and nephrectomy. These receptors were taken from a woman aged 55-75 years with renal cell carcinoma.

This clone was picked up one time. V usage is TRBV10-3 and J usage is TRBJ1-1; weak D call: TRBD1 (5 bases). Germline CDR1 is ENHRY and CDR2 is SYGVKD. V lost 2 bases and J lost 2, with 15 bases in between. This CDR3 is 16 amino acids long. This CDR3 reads CAISETQGVLNTEAFF. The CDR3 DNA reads TGTGCCATCAGTGAGACTCAGGGTGTCTTAAACACTGAAGCTTTCTTT.

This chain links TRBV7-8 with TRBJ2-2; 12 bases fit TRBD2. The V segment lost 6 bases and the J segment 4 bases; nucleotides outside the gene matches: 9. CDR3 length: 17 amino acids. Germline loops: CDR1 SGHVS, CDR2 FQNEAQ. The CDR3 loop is CASRAGSSGRATGELFF. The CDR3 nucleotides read TGTGCCAGCAGAGCGGGTTCTAGCGGGAGGGCCACCGGGGAGCTGTTTTTT.

The CDR3 spells CASSLVGSNYGYTF. The CDR3 nucleotides are TGTGCCAGCAGCTTGGTCGGCAGTAACTATGGCTACACCTTC. V gene TRBV5-4 combines with J gene TRBJ1-2; the D is unclear. The CDR3 consists of 14 residues. The V gene's germline CDR1 is SGHNT and CDR2 YYREEE (reference sequence). The germline V and J ends were trimmed by 0 bases and 1 base, with 7 bases remaining between them. The full variable domain, with the rest looked up from reference TRBV5-4 and TRBJ1-2, is ETGVTQSPTHLIKTRGQQVTLRCSSQSGHNTVSWYQQALGQGPQFIFQYYREEENGRGNFPPRFSGLQFPNYSSELNVNALELDDSALYLCASSLVGSNYGYTFGSGTRLTVV.

The chain's CDR3 is CASSSGGTSTDTQYF. The CDR3 DNA follows: TGCGCCAGCAGCTCCGGGGGGACTAGCACAGATACGCAGTATTTT. The chain links TRBV5-1 to TRBJ2-3; 7 nucleotides agree with TRBD2. CDR3 size: 15 residues. Germline CDR1 reads SGHRS; CDR2 reads YFSETQ. The junction had 4 bases not matched to a gene; V was cut back by 3 bases and J by 0 bases.

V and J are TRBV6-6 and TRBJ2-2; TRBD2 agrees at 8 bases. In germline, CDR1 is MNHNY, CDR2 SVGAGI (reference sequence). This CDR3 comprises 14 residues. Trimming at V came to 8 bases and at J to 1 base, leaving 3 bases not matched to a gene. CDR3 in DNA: TGTGCCAGCGCTACTAGCGGGAACACCGGGGAGCTGTTTTTT. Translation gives CASATSGNTGELFF.

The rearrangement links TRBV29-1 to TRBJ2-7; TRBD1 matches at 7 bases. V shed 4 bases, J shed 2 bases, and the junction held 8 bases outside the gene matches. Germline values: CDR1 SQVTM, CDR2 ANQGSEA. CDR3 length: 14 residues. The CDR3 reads CSVGQGSVTYEQYF. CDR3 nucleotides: TGCAGCGTTGGACAGGGTTCCGTTACCTACGAGCAGTACTTC.

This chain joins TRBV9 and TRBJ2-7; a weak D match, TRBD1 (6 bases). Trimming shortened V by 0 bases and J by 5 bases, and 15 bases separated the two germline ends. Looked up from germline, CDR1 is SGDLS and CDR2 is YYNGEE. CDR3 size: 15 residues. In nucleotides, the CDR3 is TGTGCCAGCAGCGTAGGAGGGGGATCCAGCGACGAGCAGTACTTC. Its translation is CASSVGGGSSDEQYF.

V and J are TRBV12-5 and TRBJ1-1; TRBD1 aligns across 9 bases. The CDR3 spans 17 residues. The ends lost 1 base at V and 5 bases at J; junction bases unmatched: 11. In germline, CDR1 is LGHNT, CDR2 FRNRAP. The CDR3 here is CASGLGTGGAGGTEAFF. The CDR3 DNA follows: TGTGCTAGTGGTTTGGGTACAGGGGGCGCCGGAGGAACTGAAGCTTTCTTT.

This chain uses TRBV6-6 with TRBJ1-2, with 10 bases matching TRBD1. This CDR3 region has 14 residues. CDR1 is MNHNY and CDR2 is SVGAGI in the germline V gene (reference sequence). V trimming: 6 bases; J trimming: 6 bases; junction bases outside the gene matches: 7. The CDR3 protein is CASSRHGQGDGYTF. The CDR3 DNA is TGTGCCAGCAGCCGACATGGACAGGGGGATGGCTACACCTTC.

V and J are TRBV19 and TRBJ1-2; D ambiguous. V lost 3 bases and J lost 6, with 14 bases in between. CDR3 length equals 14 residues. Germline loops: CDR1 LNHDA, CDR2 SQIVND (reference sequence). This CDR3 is CASSMNDRAHGYTF. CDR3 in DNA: TGTGCCAGTAGTATGAATGACCGCGCCCATGGCTACACCTTC. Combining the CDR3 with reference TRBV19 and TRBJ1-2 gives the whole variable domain DGGITQSPKYLFRKEGQNVTLSCEQNLNHDAMYWYRQDPGQGLRLIYYSQIVNDFQKGDIAEGYSVSREKKESFPLTVTSAQKNPTAFYLCASSMNDRAHGYTFGSGTRLTVV.

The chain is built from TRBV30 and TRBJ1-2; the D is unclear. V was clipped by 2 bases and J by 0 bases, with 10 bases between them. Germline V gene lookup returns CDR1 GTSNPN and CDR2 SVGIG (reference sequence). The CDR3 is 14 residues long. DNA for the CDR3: TGTGCCTGGAGTTCGGGAGCATCTAACTATGGCTACACCTTC. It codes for CAWSSGASNYGYTF.

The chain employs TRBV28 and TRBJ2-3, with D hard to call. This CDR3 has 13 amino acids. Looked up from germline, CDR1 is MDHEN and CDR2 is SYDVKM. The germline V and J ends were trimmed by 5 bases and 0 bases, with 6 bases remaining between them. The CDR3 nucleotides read TGTGCCAGCAGTAAGGCTAGCACAGATACGCAGTATTTT. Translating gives CASSKASTDTQYF.

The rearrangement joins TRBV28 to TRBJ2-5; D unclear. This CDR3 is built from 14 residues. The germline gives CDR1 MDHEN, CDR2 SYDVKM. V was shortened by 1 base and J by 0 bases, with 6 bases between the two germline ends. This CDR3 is CASSLLGYQETQYF. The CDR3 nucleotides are TGTGCCAGCAGTTTATTGGGGTACCAAGAGACCCAGTACTTC.

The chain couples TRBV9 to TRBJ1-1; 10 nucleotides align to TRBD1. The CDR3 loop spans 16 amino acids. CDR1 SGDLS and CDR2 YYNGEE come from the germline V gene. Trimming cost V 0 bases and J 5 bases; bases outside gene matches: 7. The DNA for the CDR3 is TGTGCCAGCAGCGTAGGGACAGGGGGAATGGGGACTGAAGCTTTCTTT. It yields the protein CASSVGTGGMGTEAFF.

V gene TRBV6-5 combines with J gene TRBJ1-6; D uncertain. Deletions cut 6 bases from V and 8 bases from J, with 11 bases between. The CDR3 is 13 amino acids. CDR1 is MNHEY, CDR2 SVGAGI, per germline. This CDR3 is CASRTLTYSPLHF. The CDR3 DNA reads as TGTGCCAGCAGAACCCTAACTTATTCACCCCTCCACTTT.

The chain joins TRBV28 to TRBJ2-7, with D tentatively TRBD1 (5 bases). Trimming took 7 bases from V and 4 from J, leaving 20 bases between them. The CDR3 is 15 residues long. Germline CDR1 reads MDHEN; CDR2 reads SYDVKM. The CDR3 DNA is TGTGCCAGCACCCCAGGGTTAGGAACCAGTTACGAGCAGTACTTC. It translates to CASTPGLGTSYEQYF. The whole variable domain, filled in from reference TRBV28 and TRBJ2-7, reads DVKVTQSSRYLVKRTGEKVFLECVQDMDHENMFWYRQDPGLGLRLIYFSYDVKMKEKGDIPEGYSVSREKKERFSLILESASTNQTSMYLCASTPGLGTSYEQYFGPGTRLTVT.

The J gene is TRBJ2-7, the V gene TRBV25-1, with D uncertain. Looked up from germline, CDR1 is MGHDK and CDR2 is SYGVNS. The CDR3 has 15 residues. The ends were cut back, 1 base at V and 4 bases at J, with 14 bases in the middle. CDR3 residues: CASSESETGEYEQYF. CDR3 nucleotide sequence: TGTGCCAGCAGTGAATCGGAGACTGGGGAATACGAGCAGTACTTC.

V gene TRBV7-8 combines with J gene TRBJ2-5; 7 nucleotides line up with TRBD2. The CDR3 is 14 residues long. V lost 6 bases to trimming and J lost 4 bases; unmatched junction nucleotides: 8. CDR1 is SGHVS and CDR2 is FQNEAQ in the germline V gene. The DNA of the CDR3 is TGTGCCAGCAGATGGGAGGGCGGGCGAGAGACCCAGTACTTC. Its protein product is CASRWEGGRETQYF. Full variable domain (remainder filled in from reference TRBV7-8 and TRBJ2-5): GAGVSQSPRYKVAKRGQDVALRCDPISGHVSLFWYQQALGQGPEFLTYFQNEAQLDKSGLPSDRFFAERPEGSVSTLKIQRTQQEDSAVYLCASRWEGGRETQYFGPGTRLLVL.

The CDR3 bases are TGTGCCAGCAGTGTCCAGGGGGCGGCTAACACTGAAGCTTTCTTT. Protein: CASSVQGAANTEAFF. The chain uses TRBV28 and TRBJ1-1; TRBD1 matches at 8 bases. Germline values: CDR1 MDHEN, CDR2 SYDVKM. The V segment lost 5 bases and the J segment 2 bases; nucleotides outside the gene matches: 7. The CDR3 has 15 residues. The full variable domain, with the rest looked up from reference TRBV28 and TRBJ1-1, is DVKVTQSSRYLVKRTGEKVFLECVQDMDHENMFWYRQDPGLGLRLIYFSYDVKMKEKGDIPEGYSVSREKKERFSLILESASTNQTSMYLCASSVQGAANTEAFFGQGTRLTVV.

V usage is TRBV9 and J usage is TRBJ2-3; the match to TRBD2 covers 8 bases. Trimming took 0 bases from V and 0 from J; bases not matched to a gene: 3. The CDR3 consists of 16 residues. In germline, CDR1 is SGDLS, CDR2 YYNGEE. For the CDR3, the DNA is TGTGCCAGCAGCGTAGGGCCTAGCGGGAGCACAGATACGCAGTATTTT. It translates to CASSVGPSGSTDTQYF.

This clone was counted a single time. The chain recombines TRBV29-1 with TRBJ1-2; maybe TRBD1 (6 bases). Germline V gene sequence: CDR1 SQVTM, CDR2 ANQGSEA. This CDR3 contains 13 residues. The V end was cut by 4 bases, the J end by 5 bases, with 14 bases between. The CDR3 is CSVGTDFIYGYTF. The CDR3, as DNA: TGCAGCGTTGGGACAGATTTTATATATGGCTACACCTTC.

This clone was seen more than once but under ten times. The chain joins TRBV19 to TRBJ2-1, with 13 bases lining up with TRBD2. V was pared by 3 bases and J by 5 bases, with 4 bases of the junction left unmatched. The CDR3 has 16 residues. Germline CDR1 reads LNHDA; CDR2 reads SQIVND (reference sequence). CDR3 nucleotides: TGTGCCAGTAGTATGGTGGGACTAGCGGGAAACAATGAGCAGTTCTTC. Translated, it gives CASSMVGLAGNNEQFF.

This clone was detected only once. The DNA for the CDR3 is TGTGCCTGGAGTGTAGGGGGTGATACGCAGTATTTT. It is translated as CAWSVGGDTQYF. The rearrangement uses TRBV30 and TRBJ2-3, with D possibly matching TRBD1 (6 bases). The germline gives CDR1 GTSNPN, CDR2 SVGIG (reference sequence). V was cut by 0 bases and J by 6 bases, with 7 bases left in between. The CDR3 spans 12 residues.

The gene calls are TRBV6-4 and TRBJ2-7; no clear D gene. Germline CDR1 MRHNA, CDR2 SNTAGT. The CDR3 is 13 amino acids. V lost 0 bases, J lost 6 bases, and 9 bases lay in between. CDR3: CASSDSPGREQYF. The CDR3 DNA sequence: TGTGCCAGCAGTGACTCCCCAGGTCGCGAGCAGTACTTC.

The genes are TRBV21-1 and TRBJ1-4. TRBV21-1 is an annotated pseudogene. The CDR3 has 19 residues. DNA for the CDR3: TGTGCCAGCAGCAAATCACACAAACGCGGGCCCAAGCTAGGAGAAAAACTGTTTTTT. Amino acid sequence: CASSKSHKRGPKLGEKLFF.

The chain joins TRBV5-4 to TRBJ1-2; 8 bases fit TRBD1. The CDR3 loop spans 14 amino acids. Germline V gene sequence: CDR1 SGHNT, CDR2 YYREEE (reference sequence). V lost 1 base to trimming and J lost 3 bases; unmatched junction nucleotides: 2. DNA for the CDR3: TGTGCCAGCAGCTTGCAGGGGGCCTACTATGGCTACACCTTC. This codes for CASSLQGAYYGYTF. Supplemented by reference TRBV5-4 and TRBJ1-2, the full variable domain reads ETGVTQSPTHLIKTRGQQVTLRCSSQSGHNTVSWYQQALGQGPQFIFQYYREEENGRGNFPPRFSGLQFPNYSSELNVNALELDDSALYLCASSLQGAYYGYTFGSGTRLTVV.

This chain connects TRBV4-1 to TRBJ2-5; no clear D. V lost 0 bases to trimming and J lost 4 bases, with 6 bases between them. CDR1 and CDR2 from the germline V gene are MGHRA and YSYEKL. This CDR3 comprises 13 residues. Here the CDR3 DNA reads TGCGCCAGCAGCCAAGAATGGCGAGAGACCCAGTACTTC. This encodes CASSQEWRETQYF.

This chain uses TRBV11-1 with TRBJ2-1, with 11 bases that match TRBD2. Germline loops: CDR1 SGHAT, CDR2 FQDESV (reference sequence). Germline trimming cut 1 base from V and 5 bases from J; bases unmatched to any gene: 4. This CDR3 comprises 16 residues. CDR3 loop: CASSLGPSGGNNEQFF. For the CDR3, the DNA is TGTGCCAGCAGCTTAGGGCCTAGCGGGGGGAACAATGAGCAGTTCTTC.